The source of this T cell receptor beta chain is a study of cytomegalovirus exposure and HLA in healthy donors. Study-level findings and limits: Listed as cytomegalovirus-associated were 164 TCR beta chains. Later analysis associated a missense DCLRE1C variant with TCR beta V- and J-gene trimming.

The PCR used 60 Vbeta and 13 Jbeta primers. Generated by immunoSEQ multiplex PCR, the TCRdb table keeps only in-frame clones and is missing some. The data show 200,000 to 250,000 clones, roughly 79% seen once. Of note for this clone: Its specificity is unknown.

This CDR3 has 16 amino acids. Germline V gene lookup returns CDR1 SGHRS and CDR2 YFSETQ. Germline trimming cut 0 bases from V and 2 bases from J; bases unmatched to any gene: 4. Each of the donors was a healthy bone marrow donor. What was sequenced was PBMCs. The chain employs TRBV5-1 and TRBJ2-3; the match to TRBD1 covers 9 bases. The sequence was collected from a woman aged 40 to 50 in good health and CMV-seronegative. CDR3 DNA sequence: TGCGCCAGCAGCTTGGTTACAGGGGGCCCCACAGATACGCAGTATTTT. This gives the protein CASSLVTGGPTDTQYF.